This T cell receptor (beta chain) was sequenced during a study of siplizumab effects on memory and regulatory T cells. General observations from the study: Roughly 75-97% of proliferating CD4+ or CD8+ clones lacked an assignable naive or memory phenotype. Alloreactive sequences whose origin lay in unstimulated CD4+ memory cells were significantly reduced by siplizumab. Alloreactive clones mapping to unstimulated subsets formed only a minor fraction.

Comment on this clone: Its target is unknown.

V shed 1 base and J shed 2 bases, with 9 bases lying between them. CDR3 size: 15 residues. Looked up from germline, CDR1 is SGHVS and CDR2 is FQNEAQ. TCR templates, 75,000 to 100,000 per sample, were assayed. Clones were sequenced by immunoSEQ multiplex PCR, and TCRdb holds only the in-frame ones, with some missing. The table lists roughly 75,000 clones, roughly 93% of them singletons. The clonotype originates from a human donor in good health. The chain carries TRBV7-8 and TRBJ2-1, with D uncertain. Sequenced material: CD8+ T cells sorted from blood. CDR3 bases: TGTGCCAGCAGCTTAGGGAGTTCTCCCTACAATGAGCAGTTCTTC. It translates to CASSLGSSPYNEQFF.